This TCR beta chain was profiled in a study of chemoradiotherapy in HPV16-positive cancers. Study results and limitations: In HPV16-positive patients, HPV-responsive T-cell expansion tracked better recurrence-free survival. The functional HPV-specific definition rests on just a couple of HPV16-positive patients. During treatment, candidate HPV-specific clones and E7-related motifs expanded in tumor.

Generated by immunoSEQ multiplex PCR, the TCRdb table keeps only in-frame clones and is missing some. The table shows about 17,000 clones, with roughly 90% occurring only once. Over chemoradiotherapy, repertoires were sampled more than once. About this clone: Its specificity is unknown.

Sample: blood, taken from a patient who underwent chemoradiotherapy. The receptor comes from a human donor with HPV-associated anogenital cancer.

CDR3 region: CASSTPNTGELFF. The DNA for the CDR3 is TGTGCCAGCAGCACCCCTAACACCGGGGAGCTGTTTTTT. The chain recombines TRBV7-9 with TRBJ2-2, with D unclear. Trimming took off 5 bases at V and 2 bases at J, with 6 bases between the two ends. This CDR3 is 13 amino acids long. From germline, CDR1 is SEHNR and CDR2 FQNEAQ (reference sequence).